These 11 T cell receptor beta chains share one sample of origin, sequenced in a study of identical twins. TCRdb itself ran the 5' RACE reads through MiXCR, one entry per CDR3 protein. The sample lists roughly 700,000 distinct CDR3 sequences, 8.5% to 9% seen once, with 0.85% to 1% in the top ten. This sample was shared with a second study, whose subject was yellow fever vaccine responses in identical twins.

The sample consisted of PBMCs. The receptors stem from a woman aged 18-29 years in good health.

Ten or more counts support this clonotype. The J gene is TRBJ2-7, the V gene TRBV6-5; D is possibly TRBD2 (6 bases). Trimming took 5 bases from V and 3 from J, leaving 8 bases between them. The germline gives CDR1 MNHEY, CDR2 SVGAGI. This CDR3 comprises 12 residues. The CDR3 coding sequence is TGTGCCAGCAGTCGGGGGAACTACGAGCAGTACTTC. The encoded protein is CASSRGNYEQYF.

This clonotype occurred a few times. The chain carries TRBV7-6 and TRBJ2-5; possibly TRBD1 or TRBD2 for D (7 bases each). The CDR3 is made up of 13 amino acids. Trimming took 3 bases from V and 5 from J, leaving 10 bases between them. Germline CDR1 reads SGHVS; CDR2 reads FNYEAQ. CDR3 sequence reads: CASSFQGGETQYF. The CDR3 bases are TGTGCCAGCAGCTTTCAGGGGGGGGAGACCCAGTACTTC.

V and J are TRBV7-9 and TRBJ2-4; 8 bases map to TRBD1. The CDR3 runs to 16 residues. Germline V gives CDR1 SEHNR, CDR2 FQNEAQ (reference sequence). The J segment lost 7 bases and the V segment lost 3 bases, leaving 11 bases of the junction unmatched. The CDR3 DNA is TGTGCCAGCAGCTTTAGCCCCCCGGGACAGGTGAACATTCAGTACTTC. It codes for CASSFSPPGQVNIQYF. The whole variable domain, remainder taken from reference TRBV7-9 and TRBJ2-4, is DTGVSQNPRHKITKRGQNVTFRCDPISEHNRLYWYRQTLGQGPEFLTYFQNEAQLEKSRLLSDRFSAERPKGSFSTLEIQRTEQGDSAMYLCASSFSPPGQVNIQYFGAGTRLSVL.

This clonotype was seen once. The J gene is TRBJ1-2, the V gene TRBV12-3 or TRBV12-4; D ambiguous. Between the trimmed V and J ends, which lost 6 bases and 8 bases, there was a span of 13 bases. The CDR3 runs 12 residues. This chain's CDR3 is CASSFLGGGYTF. The CDR3 nucleotides read TGTGCCAGCAGCTTCCTAGGTGGCGGCTACACCTTC.

The chain employs TRBV28 and TRBJ2-7, with 9 bases matching TRBD1. Germline trimming cut 8 bases from V and 2 bases from J; bases unmatched to any gene: 13. Germline lookup yields CDR1 MDHEN and CDR2 SYDVKM. This CDR3 region has 16 residues. The CDR3 spells CASWGPGQGIPYEQYF. The CDR3 DNA reads TGTGCCAGCTGGGGGCCCGGACAGGGGATCCCCTACGAGCAGTACTTC.

This clonotype has a handful of counts. The chain carries TRBV24-1 and TRBJ2-7; TRBD1 aligns across 11 bases. The germline CDR1 and CDR2 sequences are KGHDR and SFDVKD. V lost 4 bases and J lost 6; bases outside the gene matches: 7. This CDR3 has 15 residues. The CDR3 DNA reads as TGTGCCACCAGTGACTCCGGACAGGGGGCTGGCGAGCAGTACTTC. Translated: CATSDSGQGAGEQYF.

The rearrangement links TRBV29-1 to TRBJ2-3, with D maybe TRBD2 (6 bases). Per germline, CDR1 SQVTM and CDR2 ANQGSEA. V was cut by 3 bases and J by 3 bases, with 13 bases left in between. This CDR3 is 14 amino acids long. CDR3 bases: TGCAGCGTTGAGGAGGTGGGGAGGACAGATACGCAGTATTTT. Translation gives CSVEEVGRTDTQYF.

This clonotype was found a few times. The chain has TRBV10-3 and TRBJ1-1; 7 positions match TRBD1. J was trimmed by 8 bases and V by 6 bases; bases with no gene match: 3. Germline CDR1 is ENHRY and CDR2 is SYGVKD. The CDR3 sequence is 11 residues long. In DNA form, the CDR3 reads TGTGCCATCAGCAGGGACAGCGAAGCTTTCTTT. Its protein is CAISRDSEAFF.

There are a few counts of this clonotype. CDR3 coding DNA: TGTGCCAGCAGCCAAGATGGGACAGGGGGGTACGAGCAGTACTTC. As protein: CASSQDGTGGYEQYF. The rearrangement uses TRBV4-2 and TRBJ2-7; 11 positions agree with TRBD1. Per the germline V gene, CDR1 is LGHNA and CDR2 is YNFKEQ. CDR3 length equals 15 residues. The junction had 2 bases not matched to a gene; V was cut back by 0 bases and J by 4 bases.

This clonotype was recorded at least ten times. The genes are TRBV10-3 and TRBJ2-7; possibly TRBD1 for D (5 bases). V was shortened by 6 bases and J by 4 bases, with 16 bases between the two germline ends. This CDR3 is built from 14 residues. Germline V CDR1 and CDR2: ENHRY, SYGVKD. CDR3 nucleotide sequence: TGTGCCATCAGAACAGTCAATACAGGTTACGAGCAGTACTTC. Protein product: CAIRTVNTGYEQYF.

This clonotype was recorded at least ten times. The CDR3 DNA reads TGTGCCAGCAGTCCCGGGGGGGGATCAGTAAAACTGTTTTTT. Protein: CASSPGGGSVKLFF. The chain recombines TRBV12-3 or TRBV12-4 with TRBJ1-4; the D gene is possibly TRBD1 (5 bases). The CDR3 is made up of 14 amino acids. V lost 5 bases to trimming and J lost 10 bases, with 17 bases between them.